The rows below give T cell receptor beta chains drawn from one sample of a study of graft-versus-host responses after intestinal transplantation. Assay: immunoSEQ multiplex PCR; the TCRdb copy retains only in-frame clones and omits some. The repertoire holds 95,000 or so clones, with around 90% as singletons. The sample was PBMCs, taken about 460 days after intestinal transplant. Receptor source: a human patient who received an intestinal transplant, so some T cells may come from the graft donor. Both conserved end residues are part of each CDR3. D genes are given only for firm matches. Only part of the rows carry a size: once, few, many, or a class if the clone is expanded.

TRBJ2-2	few	TRBV6-4	.	CASSDSGDTGELFF	TGTGCCAGCAGTGACTCGGGGGACACCGGGGAGCTGTTTTTT
TRBJ1-2	.	TRBV6-1	.	CASSEYGDYGYTF	TGTGCCAGCAGTGAATATGGGGACTATGGCTACACCTTC
TRBJ1-4	.	TRBV11-2	TRBD1	CASRRPGGKNEKLFF	TGTGCCAGCAGACGTCCAGGGGGAAAAAATGAAAAACTGTTTTTT
TRBJ1-4	once	TRBV21-1	.	CASSKGRGDPATNEKLFF	TGTGCCAGCAGCAAAGGGCGGGGGGACCCTGCAACTAATGAAAAACTGTTTTTT
TRBJ2-7	.	TRBV13	.	CASSALRLDEQYF	TGTGCCAGCAGCGCCTTGAGGTTGGACGAGCAGTACTTC
TRBJ2-5	once	TRBV6-6	TRBD2	CASSPGLAETQYF	TGTGCCAGCAGTCCGGGACTAGCGGAGACCCAGTACTTC
TRBJ2-6	.	TRBV1	.	CTSSQAGGAGANVLTF	TGCACCAGCAGCCAAGCCGGGGGCGCTGGGGCCAACGTCCTGACTTTC
TRBJ2-7	.	TRBV11-2	.	CASSLPAGFHEQYF	TGTGCCAGCAGCTTACCGGCGGGTTTCCACGAGCAGTACTTC
TRBJ1-6	.	TRBV6-1	.	CASLPGATSNSPLHF	TGTGCCAGCTTACCAGGGGCTACTTCAAATTCACCCCTCCACTTT
TRBJ1-4	.	TRBV19	TRBD1	CASSMGQGASGGEKLFF	TGTGCCAGTAGTATGGGGCAGGGGGCGTCGGGAGGTGAAAAACTGTTTTTT
TRBJ1-6	few	TRBV7-3	.	CASSLMGTHNSPLHF	TGTGCCAGCAGCTTAATGGGGACTCATAATTCACCCCTCCACTTT
TRBJ2-1	.	TRBV10-3	TRBD1	CAIGPGQGAFEQFF	TGTGCCATCGGGCCGGGACAGGGGGCGTTTGAGCAGTTCTTC
TRBJ2-3	.	TRBV6-4	.	CASSPETSTDTQYF	TGTGCCAGCAGTCCGGAGACTAGCACAGATACGCAGTATTTT
TRBJ1-4	.	TRBV7-9	.	CASSLTRSATNEKLFF	TGTGCCAGCAGCTTAACCCGCAGTGCAACTAATGAAAAACTGTTTTTT
TRBJ2-5	.	TRBV7-3	TRBD2	CASSLGGGKETQYF	TGTGCCAGCAGCTTAGGGGGGGGGAAAGAGACCCAGTACTTC
TRBJ2-3	.	TRBV4-2	TRBD2	CASSRTSGGDTQYF	TGTGCCAGCAGCCGGACTAGCGGGGGGGATACGCAGTATTTT
TRBJ2-3	.	TRBV19	TRBD2	CASSIGLAGGQDTQYF	TGTGCCAGTAGTATTGGCCTAGCGGGGGGGCAAGATACGCAGTATTTT
TRBJ2-5	.	TRBV5-6	.	CASSFLEAQETQYF	TGTGCCAGCAGCTTTCTTGAAGCTCAGGAGACCCAGTACTTC
TRBJ2-7	few	TRBV6-6	TRBD1	CASSPDRGPYEQYF	TGTGCCAGCAGCCCGGACAGGGGACCCTACGAGCAGTACTTC
TRBJ2-3	once	TRBV12-5	.	CASGPGASTDTQYF	TGTGCTAGTGGTCCCGGGGCTAGCACAGATACGCAGTATTTT
TRBJ1-6	once	TRBV21-1	.	CASSSLPGAFYNSPLHF	TGTGCCAGCAGCAGCCTTCCAGGGGCCTTTTATAATTCACCCCTCCACTTT
TRBJ2-7	once	TRBV4-1	TRBD1	CASSRQGASSYEQYF	TGCGCCAGCAGCCGACAGGGGGCAAGCTCCTACGAGCAGTACTTC
TRBJ2-7	.	TRBV27	TRBD1	CASSLGQGGYEQYF	TGTGCCAGCAGTTTAGGACAGGGGGGGTACGAGCAGTACTTC
TRBJ2-7	.	TRBV28	.	CASSLGGQFFGAYEQYF	TGTGCCAGCAGTTTGGGGGGACAATTTTTTGGGGCCTACGAGCAGTACTTC
TRBJ1-6	once	TRBV27	.	CASSYGWANSPLHF	TGTGCCAGCAGTTACGGGTGGGCTAATTCACCCCTCCACTTT
TRBJ1-1	once	TRBV18	.	CASSPIQVGRTEAFF	TGTGCCAGCTCACCGATCCAGGTGGGTCGGACTGAAGCTTTCTTT
TRBJ2-2	.	TRBV11-2	.	CASSSRPLSGELFF	TGTGCCAGCAGCTCTCGGCCCCTTTCCGGGGAGCTGTTTTTT
TRBJ2-6	.	TRBV28	.	CASSKGPGAGANVLTF	TGTGCCAGCAGCAAGGGGCCCGGGGCTGGGGCCAACGTCCTGACTTTC
TRBJ1-6	few	TRBV7-9	TRBD1	CASSHGAGQGDSPLHF	TGTGCCAGCAGCCACGGAGCAGGACAGGGAGATTCACCCCTCCACTTT
TRBJ2-7	few	TRBV5-4	.	CASSLRGASYEQYF	TGTGCCAGCAGCTTGCGGGGGGCCTCCTACGAGCAGTACTTC
TRBJ1-1	.	TRBV15	.	CATSRGGRNTEAFF	TGTGCCACCAGCAGAGGGGGCAGGAACACTGAAGCTTTCTTT
TRBJ1-1	.	TRBV9	.	CASSVVRDAMNTEAFF	TGTGCCAGCAGCGTAGTGCGGGACGCGATGAACACTGAAGCTTTCTTT
TRBJ2-3	.	TRBV5-1	TRBD2	CASSLRRGGGTDTQYF	TGCGCCAGCAGCTTGAGACGGGGGGGCGGCACAGATACGCAGTATTTT
TRBJ2-1	once	TRBV4-1	.	CASSQSPPPGYNEQFF	TGCGCCAGCAGCCAATCCCCCCCGCCAGGCTACAATGAGCAGTTCTTC
TRBJ2-7	.	TRBV5-4	.	CASSAPPGHNYEQYF	TGTGCCAGCAGCGCACCCCCGGGACACAACTACGAGCAGTACTTC
TRBJ2-2	.	TRBV10-1	.	CASSPGLSRGTGELFF	TGCGCCAGCAGCCCCGGCCTCTCCAGGGGCACCGGGGAGCTGTTTTTT
TRBJ1-1	.	TRBV7-9	TRBD1	CASSTRGTASEAFF	TGTGCCAGCAGCACCCGAGGGACAGCCTCTGAAGCTTTCTTT
TRBJ1-1	.	TRBV6-6	.	CASSYGGFEAFF	TGTGCCAGCAGTTATGGTGGTTTTGAAGCTTTCTTT
TRBJ1-2	.	TRBV18	.	CASSPGAGHGGPNYGYTF	TGTGCCAGCTCACCAGGGGCAGGCCATGGTGGACCTAACTATGGCTACACCTTC
TRBJ1-2	.	TRBV6-6	.	CASLTDANYGYTF	TGTGCCAGCCTGACAGACGCTAACTATGGCTACACCTTC
TRBJ1-3	.	TRBV5-5	.	CASSLGTGSSGNTIYF	TGTGCCAGCAGCCTAGGGACGGGTAGCTCTGGAAACACCATATATTTT
TRBJ1-6	.	TRBV9	TRBD1	CASSVGQGASPLHF	TGTGCCAGCAGCGTTGGGCAGGGGGCCTCACCCCTCCACTTT
TRBJ2-3	.	TRBV7-7	.	CASSLGQGLADTQYF	TGTGCTAGCAGCTTGGGTCAGGGTTTGGCAGATACGCAGTATTTT
TRBJ1-1	.	TRBV1	.	CTSSRGRDPILTEAFF	TGCACCAGCAGCCGGGGCAGGGACCCGATCCTCACTGAAGCTTTCTTT
TRBJ1-2	.	TRBV28	.	CASSPGNYGYTF	TGTGCCAGCAGTCCCGGGAACTATGGCTACACCTTC
TRBJ1-1	.	TRBV6-1	.	CASLLGYMNTEAFF	TGTGCCAGCCTATTGGGGTACATGAACACTGAAGCTTTCTTT
TRBJ1-2	.	TRBV11-2	.	CASSLDGYGYTF	TGTGCCAGCAGCTTAGACGGCTATGGCTACACCTTC
TRBJ2-3	once	TRBV13	TRBD2	CASSLGVAGGSDTQYF	TGTGCCAGCAGCTTAGGGGTAGCGGGGGGATCGGATACGCAGTATTTT
TRBJ1-2	.	TRBV7-9	.	CASSLAGPGRTYGYTF	TGTGCCAGCAGCTTAGCGGGGCCAGGTCGCACCTATGGCTACACCTTC
TRBJ1-3	.	TRBV6-5	.	CASRFRGAPGNTIYF	TGTGCCAGCAGATTCAGGGGAGCACCTGGAAACACCATATATTTT
TRBJ1-2	.	TRBV4-1	.	CASSPWGGGNEDGYTF	TGCGCCAGCAGCCCCTGGGGCGGGGGCAATGAGGATGGCTACACCTTC
TRBJ2-7	few	TRBV9	TRBD1	CASSVGGTAYEQYF	TGTGCCAGCAGCGTAGGGGGGACAGCCTACGAGCAGTACTTC
TRBJ1-5	.	TRBV6-5	.	CASGRSSNQPQHF	TGTGCCAGTGGACGGAGTAGCAATCAGCCCCAGCATTTT
TRBJ2-5	.	TRBV5-5	.	CASSLAKETQYF	TGTGCCAGCAGCTTGGCCAAGGAGACCCAGTACTTC
TRBJ1-1	once	TRBV6-5	.	CASSYKAEAFF	TGTGCCAGCAGTTATAAGGCTGAAGCTTTCTTT